This T cell receptor (beta chain) was retrieved from a study of T-cell reconstitution after alpha-beta-depleted transplantation in children. General study results and limits: Alpha-beta T cells about two months after transplant reportedly derived from several hundred expanded graft clones. It was surviving recipient T cells and thymic progenitors that gave some patients high TCRbeta diversity at day 60. The main origin of T-cell counts and diversity one year after transplant was newly produced T cells.

Unique molecular identifiers were used to barcode this TCRbeta library. TCRdb recomputed calls from the PCR reads with MiXCR, one row per CDR3 protein. This table holds approximately 980,000 distinct CDR3 sequences, about 30% found once. The germline V and J ends were trimmed by 9 bases and 6 bases, with 22 bases remaining between them. The CDR3 covers 15 residues. As to this clonotype: Its cognate antigen is unknown.

This receptor was taken from a boy younger than two who had a stem cell transplant for SCID, so the T cells may come from the graft donor. The chain has TRBV12-3 or TRBV12-4 and TRBJ2-3, with D tentatively TRBD1 (8 bases). This material consisted of PBMCs, mostly from graft donor cells, taken 360 days after TCRalphabeta/CD19-depleted stem cell transplant. CDR3 sequence reads: CASKDRVGLQDTQYF. The CDR3 bases are TGTGCCAGTAAGGACAGGGTGGGACTACAGGATACGCAGTATTTT.